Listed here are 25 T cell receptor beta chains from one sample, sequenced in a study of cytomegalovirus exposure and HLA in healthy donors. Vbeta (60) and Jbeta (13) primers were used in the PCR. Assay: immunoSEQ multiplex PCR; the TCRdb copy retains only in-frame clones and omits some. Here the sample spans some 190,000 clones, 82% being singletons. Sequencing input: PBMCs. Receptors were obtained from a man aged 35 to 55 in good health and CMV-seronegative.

As DNA, the CDR3 is TGTGCCAGCAGCCAAGGGACTAGCGGGAGCGCTCTGTCATACGAGCAGTACTTC. This translates into CASSQGTSGSALSYEQYF. The chain is built from TRBV4-2 and TRBJ2-7; TRBD2 aligns across 13 bases. Germline-derived CDR1 and CDR2 are LGHNA and YNFKEQ. The CDR3 sequence is 18 residues long. Losses at the gene ends were 1 base for V and 4 bases for J; bases not matched to a gene: 10.

This chain's CDR3 is CASSPWDRPTNEKLFF. The DNA for the CDR3 is TGTGCCAGCAGTCCATGGGACAGACCAACTAATGAAAAACTGTTTTTT. The V call is TRBV28, the J call TRBJ1-4, with TRBD1 identical over 7 bases. This CDR3 region has 16 residues. Germline CDR1 and CDR2: MDHEN and SYDVKM. The J segment lost 0 bases and the V segment lost 5 bases, leaving 6 bases of the junction unmatched.

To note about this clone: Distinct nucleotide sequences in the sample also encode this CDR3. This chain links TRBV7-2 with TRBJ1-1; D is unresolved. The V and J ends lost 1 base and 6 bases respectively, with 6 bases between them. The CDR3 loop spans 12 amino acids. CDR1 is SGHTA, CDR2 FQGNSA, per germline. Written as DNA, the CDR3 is TGTGCCAGCAGCTTAGGTGGGCCTGAAGCTTTCTTT. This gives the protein CASSLGGPEAFF.

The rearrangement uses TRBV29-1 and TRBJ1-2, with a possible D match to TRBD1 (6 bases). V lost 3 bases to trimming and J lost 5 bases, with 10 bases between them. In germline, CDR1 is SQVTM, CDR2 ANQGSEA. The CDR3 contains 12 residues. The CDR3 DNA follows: TGCAGCGTTGAGGGGACACCGTATGGCTACACCTTC. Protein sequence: CSVEGTPYGYTF.

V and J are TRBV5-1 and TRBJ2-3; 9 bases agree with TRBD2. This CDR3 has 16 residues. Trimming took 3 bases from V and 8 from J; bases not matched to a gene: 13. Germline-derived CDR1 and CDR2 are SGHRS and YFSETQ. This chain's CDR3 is CASSSQTGTSFSTQYF. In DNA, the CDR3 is TGCGCCAGCAGCTCCCAAACCGGGACTAGCTTTAGTACGCAGTATTTT.

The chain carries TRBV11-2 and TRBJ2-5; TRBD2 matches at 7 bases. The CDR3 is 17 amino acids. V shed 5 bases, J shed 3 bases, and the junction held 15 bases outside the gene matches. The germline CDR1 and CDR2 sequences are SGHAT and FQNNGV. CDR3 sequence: CASSPYGGIRGKETQYF. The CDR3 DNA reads TGTGCCAGCAGCCCCTACGGGGGGATTCGGGGGAAAGAGACCCAGTACTTC.

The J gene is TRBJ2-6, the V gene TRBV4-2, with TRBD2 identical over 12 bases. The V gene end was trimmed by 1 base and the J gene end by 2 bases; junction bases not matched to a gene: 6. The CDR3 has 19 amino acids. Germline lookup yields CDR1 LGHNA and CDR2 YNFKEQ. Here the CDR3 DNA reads TGTGCCAGCAGCCAAGTCTCTAGCGGGGGGGCCCCTGGGGCCAACGTCCTGACTTTC. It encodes CASSQVSSGGAPGANVLTF.

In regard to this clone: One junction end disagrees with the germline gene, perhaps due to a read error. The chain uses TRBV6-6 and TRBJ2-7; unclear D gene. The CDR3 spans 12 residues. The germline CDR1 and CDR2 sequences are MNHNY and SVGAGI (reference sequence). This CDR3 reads CASSLPNLSSFF. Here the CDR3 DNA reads TGTGCCAGCAGTCTACCGAACCTGTCCTCTTTCTTC.

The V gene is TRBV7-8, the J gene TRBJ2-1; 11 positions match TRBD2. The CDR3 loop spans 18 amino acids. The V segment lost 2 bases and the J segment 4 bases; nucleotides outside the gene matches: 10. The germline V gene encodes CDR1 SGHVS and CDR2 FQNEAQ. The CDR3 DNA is TGTGCCAGCAGCTTACTTCGTAGCGGGGGGGCAAATTACAATGAGCAGTTCTTC. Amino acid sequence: CASSLLRSGGANYNEQFF.

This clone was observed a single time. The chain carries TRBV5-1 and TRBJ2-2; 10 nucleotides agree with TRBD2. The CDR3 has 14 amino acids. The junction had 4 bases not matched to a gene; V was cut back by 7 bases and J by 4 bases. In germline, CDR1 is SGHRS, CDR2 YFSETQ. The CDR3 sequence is CASGLAELTGELFF. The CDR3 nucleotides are TGCGCCAGCGGACTAGCGGAGCTCACCGGGGAGCTGTTTTTT. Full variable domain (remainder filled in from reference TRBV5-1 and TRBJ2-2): KAGVTQTPRYLIKTRGQQVTLSCSPISGHRSVSWYQQTPGQGLQFLFEYFSETQRNKGNFPGRFSGRQFSNSRSEMNVSTLELGDSALYLCASGLAELTGELFFGEGSRLTVL.

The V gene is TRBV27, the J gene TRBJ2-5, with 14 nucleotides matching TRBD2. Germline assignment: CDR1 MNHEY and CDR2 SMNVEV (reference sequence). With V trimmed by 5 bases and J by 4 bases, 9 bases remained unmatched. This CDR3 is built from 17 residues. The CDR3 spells CASSMTSGRALPETQYF. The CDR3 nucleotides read TGTGCCAGCAGTATGACTAGCGGGAGGGCCCTCCCAGAGACCCAGTACTTC.

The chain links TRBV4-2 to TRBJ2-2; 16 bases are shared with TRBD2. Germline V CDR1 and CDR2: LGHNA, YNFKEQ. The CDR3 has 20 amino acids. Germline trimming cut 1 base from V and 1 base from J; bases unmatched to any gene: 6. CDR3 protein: CASSQGVGLAGGMNTGELFF. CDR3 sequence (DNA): TGTGCCAGCAGCCAAGGGGTGGGACTAGCGGGAGGGATGAACACCGGGGAGCTGTTTTTT.

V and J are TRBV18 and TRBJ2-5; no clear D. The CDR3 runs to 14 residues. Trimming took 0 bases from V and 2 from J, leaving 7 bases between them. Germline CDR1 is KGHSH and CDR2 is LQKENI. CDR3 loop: CASSPPVRQETQYF. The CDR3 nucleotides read TGTGCCAGCTCACCACCCGTACGGCAAGAGACCCAGTACTTC.

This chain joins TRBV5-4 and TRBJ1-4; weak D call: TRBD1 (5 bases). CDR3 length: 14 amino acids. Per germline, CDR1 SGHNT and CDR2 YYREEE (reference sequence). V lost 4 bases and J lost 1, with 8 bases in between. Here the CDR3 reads CASSRQLTNEKLFF. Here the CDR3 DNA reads TGTGCCAGCAGCCGACAGTTAACTAATGAAAAACTGTTTTTT.

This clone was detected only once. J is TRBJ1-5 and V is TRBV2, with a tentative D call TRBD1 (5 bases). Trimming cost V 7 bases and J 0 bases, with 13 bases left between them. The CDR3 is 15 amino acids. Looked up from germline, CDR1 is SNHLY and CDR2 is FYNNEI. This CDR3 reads CASTPGLSSNQPQHF. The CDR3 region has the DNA TGTGCCAGCACCCCGGGACTGTCTAGCAATCAGCCCCAGCATTTT.

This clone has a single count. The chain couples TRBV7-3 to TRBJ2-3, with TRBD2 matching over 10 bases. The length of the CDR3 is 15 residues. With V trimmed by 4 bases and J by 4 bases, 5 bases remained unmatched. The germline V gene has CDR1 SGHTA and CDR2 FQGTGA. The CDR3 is CASSSSGGGADTQYF. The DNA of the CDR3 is TGTGCCAGCAGCTCTAGCGGGGGAGGCGCAGATACGCAGTATTTT.

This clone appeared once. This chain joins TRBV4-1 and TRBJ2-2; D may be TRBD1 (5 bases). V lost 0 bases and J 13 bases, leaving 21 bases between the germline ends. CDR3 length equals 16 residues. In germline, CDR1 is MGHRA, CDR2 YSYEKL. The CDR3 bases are TGCGCCAGCAGCCAAGACCAACAGGCCTTGCCCGGTGTGCTGTTTTTT. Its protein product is CASSQDQQALPGVLFF.

CDR3 protein: CASSFWETGELFF. For the CDR3, the DNA is TGTGCCAGCAGCTTTTGGGAGACCGGGGAGCTGTTTTTT. This chain joins TRBV7-2 and TRBJ2-2; possibly TRBD2 for D (5 bases). The CDR3 runs 13 residues. Germline CDR1 is SGHTA and CDR2 is FQGNSA. Trimming left V 3 bases short and J 5 bases short, with 7 bases between.

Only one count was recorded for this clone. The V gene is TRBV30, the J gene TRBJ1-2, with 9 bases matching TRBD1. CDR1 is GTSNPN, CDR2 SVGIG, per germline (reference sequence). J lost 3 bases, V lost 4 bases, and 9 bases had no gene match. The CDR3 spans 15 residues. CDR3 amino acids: CAWNLGTGTDYGYTF. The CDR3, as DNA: TGTGCCTGGAATCTCGGGACAGGGACTGACTATGGCTACACCTTC.

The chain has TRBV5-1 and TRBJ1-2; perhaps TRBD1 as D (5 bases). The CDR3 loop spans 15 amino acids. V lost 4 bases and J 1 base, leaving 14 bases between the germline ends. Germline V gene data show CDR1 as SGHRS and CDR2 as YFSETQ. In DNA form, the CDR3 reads TGCGCCAGCAGCCTCGGTATAGGGGATAACTATGGCTACACCTTC. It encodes CASSLGIGDNYGYTF.

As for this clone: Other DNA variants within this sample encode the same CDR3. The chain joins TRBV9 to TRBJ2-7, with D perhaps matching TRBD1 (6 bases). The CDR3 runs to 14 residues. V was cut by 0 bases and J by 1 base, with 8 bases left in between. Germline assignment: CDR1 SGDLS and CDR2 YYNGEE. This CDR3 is CASSVEGTSYEQYF. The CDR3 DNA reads TGTGCCAGCAGCGTAGAAGGGACATCCTACGAGCAGTACTTC.

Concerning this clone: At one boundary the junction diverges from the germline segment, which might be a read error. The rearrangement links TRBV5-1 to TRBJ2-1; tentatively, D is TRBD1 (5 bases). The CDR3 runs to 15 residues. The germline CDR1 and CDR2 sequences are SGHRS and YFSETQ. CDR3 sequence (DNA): TGCGCCAGAAGGGGCCTGGGCCCCTCCTACAATGGGCAGTTCTTC. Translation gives CARRGLGPSYNGQFF. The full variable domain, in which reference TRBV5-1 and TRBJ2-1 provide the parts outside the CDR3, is KAGVTQTPRYLIKTRGQQVTLSCSPISGHRSVSWYQQTPGQGLQFLFEYFSETQRNKGNFPGRFSGRQFSNSRSEMNVSTLELGDSALYLCARRGLGPSYNGQFFGPGTRLTVL.

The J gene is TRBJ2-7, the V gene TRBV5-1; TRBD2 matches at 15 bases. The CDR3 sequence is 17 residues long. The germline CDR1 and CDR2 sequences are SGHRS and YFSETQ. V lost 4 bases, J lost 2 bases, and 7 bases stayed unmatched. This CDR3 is CASSPGLAGGLTYEQYF. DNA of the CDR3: TGCGCCAGCAGCCCGGGACTAGCGGGAGGCCTTACCTACGAGCAGTACTTC.

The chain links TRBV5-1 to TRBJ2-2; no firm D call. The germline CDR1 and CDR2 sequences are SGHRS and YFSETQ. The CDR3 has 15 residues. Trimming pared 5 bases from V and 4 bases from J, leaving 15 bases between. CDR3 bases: TGCGCCAGCAGACATACAGCCGGTATCACCGGGGAGCTGTTTTTT. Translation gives CASRHTAGITGELFF.

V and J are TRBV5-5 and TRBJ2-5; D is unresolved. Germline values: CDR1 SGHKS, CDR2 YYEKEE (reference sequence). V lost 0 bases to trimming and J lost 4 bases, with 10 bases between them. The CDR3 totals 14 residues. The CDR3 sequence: CASSLVGRRETQYF. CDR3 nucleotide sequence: TGTGCCAGCAGCTTGGTGGGCCGGCGAGAGACCCAGTACTTC.